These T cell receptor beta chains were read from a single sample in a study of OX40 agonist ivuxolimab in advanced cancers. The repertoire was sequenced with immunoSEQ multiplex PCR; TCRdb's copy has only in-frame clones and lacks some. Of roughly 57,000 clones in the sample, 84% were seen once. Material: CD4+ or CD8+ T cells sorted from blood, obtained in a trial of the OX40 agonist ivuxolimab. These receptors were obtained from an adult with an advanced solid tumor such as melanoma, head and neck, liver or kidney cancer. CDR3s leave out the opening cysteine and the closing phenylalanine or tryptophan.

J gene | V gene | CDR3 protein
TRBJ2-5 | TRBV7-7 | ASSLMARGGAKETQY
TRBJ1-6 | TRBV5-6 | ASSFGDSYTPLH
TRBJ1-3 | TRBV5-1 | ASSSRDRGNTIY
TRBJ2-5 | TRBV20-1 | SAAKETQY
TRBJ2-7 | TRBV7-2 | ASSLAGDEQY
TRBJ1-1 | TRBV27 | ASSLARTAEAF
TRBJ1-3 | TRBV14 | ASSQDIGNTIY
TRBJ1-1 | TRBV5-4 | ASSSLQGEAF
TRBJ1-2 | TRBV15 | ATSRDPDIYGYT
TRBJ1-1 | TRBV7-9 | ASSRYTEAF
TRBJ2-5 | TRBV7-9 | ASSGETQY
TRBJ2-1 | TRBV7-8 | AIERGVGGGEQF
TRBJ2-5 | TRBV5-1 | ASSLASRETQY
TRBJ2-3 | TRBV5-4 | ASSAAGTSRDTQY
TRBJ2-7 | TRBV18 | ASSPGTGNYEQY
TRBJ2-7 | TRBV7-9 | ASSLGGPYEQY
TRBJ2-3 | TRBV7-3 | ASSQWATATDTQY
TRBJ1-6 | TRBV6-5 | ASRVRSGRNSPLH
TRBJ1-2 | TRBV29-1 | SVGTTGRSWGYT
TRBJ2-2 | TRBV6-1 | ASRVRTGGTGELF
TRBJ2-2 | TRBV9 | ASSAWGASGTGELF
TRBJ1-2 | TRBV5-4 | ASSLQGAQGYT
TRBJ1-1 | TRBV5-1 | ASRLLQNTEAF
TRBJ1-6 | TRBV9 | ASSVAGTYNSPLH
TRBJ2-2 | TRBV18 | ASSPRSGTRLTGELF
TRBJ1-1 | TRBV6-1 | ASSELGGTEAF
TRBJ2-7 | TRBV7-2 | ASSSARGGAYEQY
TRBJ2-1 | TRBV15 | ATSRGGQGPYNEQF
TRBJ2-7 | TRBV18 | ASSPLSETSYEQY
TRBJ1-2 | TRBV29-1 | SASQGRDYGYT
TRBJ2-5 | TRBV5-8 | ASSGFGQGGAQETQY
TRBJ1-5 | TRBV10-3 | AISETGQGVSQPQH
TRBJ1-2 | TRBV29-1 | SVGIGLSYGYT
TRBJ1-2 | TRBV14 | ASSPTRTGLGYT
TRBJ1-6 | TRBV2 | ARSTGNNSPLH
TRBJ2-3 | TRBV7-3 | ASSNSGIPPSTQY
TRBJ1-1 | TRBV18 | ASSRGPEEAF
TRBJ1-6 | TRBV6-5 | ASRALYSPLH
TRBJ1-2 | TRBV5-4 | ASLFQGAVGYT
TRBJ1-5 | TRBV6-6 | ASSRDREDQPQH
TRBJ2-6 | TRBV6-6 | ASSYGNSGANVLT
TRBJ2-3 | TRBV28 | ASSTTGSRTDTQY
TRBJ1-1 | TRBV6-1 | ASRGGGNTEAF
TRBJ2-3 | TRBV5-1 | ASTKRFETDTQY
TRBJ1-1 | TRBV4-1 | ASSQLPGATEAF
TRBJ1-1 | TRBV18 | ASSSRRGTEAF
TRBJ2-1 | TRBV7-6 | ASSLGHRGRLYNEQF
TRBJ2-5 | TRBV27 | ASSSRQLQETQY
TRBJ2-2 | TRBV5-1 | ASSLLGQDTGELF
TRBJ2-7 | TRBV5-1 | ASSLNMAGRLPYEQY
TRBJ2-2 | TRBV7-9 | ASSLSRGRGTGELF
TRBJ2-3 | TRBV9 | ASSVPGGTDTQY
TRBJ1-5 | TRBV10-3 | AISVGQGHQPQH
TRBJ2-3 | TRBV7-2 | ASSLGSGGLRTDTQY
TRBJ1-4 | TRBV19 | ASSIESGARSRRKLF
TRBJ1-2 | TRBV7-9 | ASSLYRQSINYGYT
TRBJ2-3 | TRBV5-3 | ARSLVGAEADTQY
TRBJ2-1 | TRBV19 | ASSPAGGYNEQF
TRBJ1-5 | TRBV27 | ASSAAGAGAAYFNQPQH